The source of this T cell receptor beta chain is a study of T cell changes during pregnancy in multiple sclerosis. Trimming took 6 bases from V and 3 from J; bases not matched to a gene: 10. This CDR3 comprises 15 residues. In germline, CDR1 is LNHDA, CDR2 SQIVND (reference sequence). The repertoire was sequenced with immunoSEQ multiplex PCR; TCRdb's copy has only in-frame clones and lacks some. The sample yields under 35,000 clones, around 90% seen once. The gene calls are TRBV19 and TRBJ2-7; 8 bases are shared with TRBD1. The specimen was CD4+ T cells from peripheral blood mononuclear cells, collected in the third trimester of pregnancy. This receptor was taken from a female donor in good health, enrolled as a control in a pregnancy study. The CDR3 protein is CASSPDRGRNYEQYF. CDR3 coding DNA: TGTGCCAGTAGCCCAGACAGGGGTCGAAACTACGAGCAGTACTTC. The whole variable domain, remainder taken from reference TRBV19 and TRBJ2-7, is DGGITQSPKYLFRKEGQNVTLSCEQNLNHDAMYWYRQDPGQGLRLIYYSQIVNDFQKGDIAEGYSVSREKKESFPLTVTSAQKNPTAFYLCASSPDRGRNYEQYFGPGTRLTVT.